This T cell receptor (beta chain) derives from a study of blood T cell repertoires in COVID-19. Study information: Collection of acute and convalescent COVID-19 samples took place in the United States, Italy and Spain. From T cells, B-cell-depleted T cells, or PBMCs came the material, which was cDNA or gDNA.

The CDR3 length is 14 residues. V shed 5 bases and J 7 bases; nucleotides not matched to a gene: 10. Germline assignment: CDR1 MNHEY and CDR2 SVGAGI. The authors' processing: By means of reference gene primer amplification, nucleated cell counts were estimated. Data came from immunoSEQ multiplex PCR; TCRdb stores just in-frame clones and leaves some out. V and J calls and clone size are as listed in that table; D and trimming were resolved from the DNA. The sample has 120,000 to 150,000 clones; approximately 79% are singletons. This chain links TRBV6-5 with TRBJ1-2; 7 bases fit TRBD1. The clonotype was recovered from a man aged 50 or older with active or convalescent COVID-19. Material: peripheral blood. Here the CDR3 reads CASSNLQGVSGYTF. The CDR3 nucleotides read TGTGCCAGCAGTAATCTTCAGGGGGTGAGTGGCTACACCTTC.